This TCR beta chain is drawn from a study of patients and donors after allogeneic stem cell transplantation. CDR1 SGHTA and CDR2 FQGNSA come from the germline V gene. J was trimmed by 5 bases and V by 7 bases; bases with no gene match: 6. CDR3 length: 14 amino acids. This clonotype turned up a few times. TCRdb re-analysed the RT-PCR reads in MiXCR, keeping a single row per CDR3 protein. This sample has about 160,000 distinct CDR3 sequences, with 24% found just once. The clonotype comes from a human donor who was either an allogeneic HSCT recipient or a stem cell or donor lymphocyte infusion donor (not recorded which). It is not recorded whose cells these are; they may come from a transplant donor. Material for sequencing was blood, either unsorted or a sorted T cell fraction (not recorded which). This rearrangement joins TRBV7-2 to TRBJ1-1; 11 bases line up with TRBD1. The CDR3 nucleotides are TGTGCCAGCACGAACGGACAGGGGGCAACTGAAGCTTTCTTT. Its protein is CASTNGQGATEAFF.